This T cell receptor beta chain appears in the sequencing data of a study of T cell responses to AZD1222 COVID-19 vaccine. Germline trimming cut 0 bases from V and 2 bases from J; bases unmatched to any gene: 1. This CDR3 has 15 amino acids. Germline-derived CDR1 and CDR2 are SGDLS and YYNGEE. Overall study findings and caveats: White British ancestry dominated among donors, who included more females, and clonal diversity was possibly underestimated. Elevations in Spike-specific TCR breadth and depth followed administration of two AZD1222 doses. Nearly half of spike-specific TCRs reportedly target unmutated variant regions.

This clone was counted once. What it binds is not known. Data came from immunoSEQ multiplex PCR; TCRdb stores just in-frame clones and leaves some out. The sample records approximately 150,000 clones, approximately 90% being singletons. Second-dose groups at about 4 or about 12 weeks were pooled. This TCR derives from an adult who received the AZD1222 COVID-19 vaccine. Sample: peripheral blood, taken 28 days after the second AZD1222 dose. The chain has TRBV9 and TRBJ2-7; TRBD1 matches at 11 bases. CDR3 in amino acids: CASSVGTGGTYEQYF. The CDR3 coding sequence is TGTGCCAGCAGCGTAGGGACAGGGGGCACCTACGAGCAGTACTTC.